Below, 25 T cell receptor beta chains from the same sample are listed, as sequenced in a study of T cell repertoires in ileal Crohn's disease (dated by TCRdb to the late 2010s). Library construction relied on the immunoSEQ multiplex PCR assay. Imported from immuneACCESS, the table was reduced by TCRdb to in-frame sequences with V and J called. These copies leave out some clones; in studies compared against another copy, an unresolved V gene accounts for under half, and the cause of the remainder is not known. In this sample the table shows roughly 29,000 clones, about four fifths of which occur a single time. Of the sample, roughly 20% falls within the top ten clones. The sample comprised ileal tissue. Receptors were obtained from an adult with Crohn's disease.

The chain carries TRBV27 and TRBJ1-3; D may be TRBD1 (6 bases). V was pared by 0 bases and J by 5 bases, with 14 bases between. The germline V gene encodes CDR1 MNHEY and CDR2 SMNVEV (reference sequence). CDR3 size: 16 residues. This CDR3 is CASSLSGADRRNTIYF. The DNA of the CDR3 is TGTGCCAGCAGTTTATCGGGGGCGGACAGAAGAAACACCATATATTTT.

The J gene is TRBJ2-6, the V gene TRBV6-6; the D is unclear. V lost 6 bases, J lost 2 bases, and 14 bases lay in between. This CDR3 has 16 amino acids. The V gene's germline CDR1 is MNHNY and CDR2 SVGAGI (reference sequence). CDR3 loop: CASRRLAGAGANVLTF. The DNA for the CDR3 is TGTGCCAGCAGGAGACTGGCTGGAGCTGGGGCCAACGTCCTGACTTTC.

V usage is TRBV19 and J usage is TRBJ1-2; the match to TRBD1 covers 9 bases. V was pared by 6 bases and J by 7 bases, with 6 bases of the junction left unmatched. The CDR3 is made up of 13 amino acids. The V gene's germline CDR1 is LNHDA and CDR2 SQIVND (reference sequence). The DNA for the CDR3 is TGTGCCAGTAGATGGGACAGGGAGGGTGGCTACACCTTC. Translating it yields CASRWDREGGYTF. Full variable domain (missing parts from reference TRBV19 and TRBJ1-2): DGGITQSPKYLFRKEGQNVTLSCEQNLNHDAMYWYRQDPGQGLRLIYYSQIVNDFQKGDIAEGYSVSREKKESFPLTVTSAQKNPTAFYLCASRWDREGGYTFGSGTRLTVV.

V usage is TRBV11-2 and J usage is TRBJ2-1; TRBD2 agrees at 11 bases. J gave up 0 bases and V 4 bases, and 8 bases lay outside the gene matches. This CDR3 has 18 amino acids. Germline-derived CDR1 and CDR2 are SGHAT and FQNNGV. Here the CDR3 DNA reads TGTGCCAGCAGCTCCATAGCGGGGGGGAGGGGCTCCTACAATGAGCAGTTCTTC. Amino acids: CASSSIAGGRGSYNEQFF.

This sequence joins TRBV11-3 and TRBJ1-1; D unclear. Per germline, CDR1 SGHNT and CDR2 YENEEA. This CDR3 contains 12 residues. V was shortened by 1 base and J by 9 bases, with 9 bases between the two germline ends. In DNA form, the CDR3 reads TGTGCCAGCAGCTTAGGTGGCAGTAAAGCTTTCTTT. Its translation is CASSLGGSKAFF. Using reference TRBV11-3 and TRBJ1-1 for the parts outside the CDR3, the full variable domain is EAGVVQSPRYKIIEKKQPVAFWCNPISGHNTLYWYLQNLGQGPELLIRYENEEAVDDSQLPKDRFSAERLKGVDSTLKIQPAELGDSAVYLCASSLGGSKAFFGQGTRLTVV.

The chain is built from TRBV9 and TRBJ2-1; TRBD2 matches at 7 bases. With V trimmed by 0 bases and J by 5 bases, 5 bases remained unmatched. The CDR3 runs 15 residues. Germline lookup yields CDR1 SGDLS and CDR2 YYNGEE. The CDR3 here is CASSVAPREDNEQFF. CDR3 nucleotide sequence: TGTGCCAGCAGCGTAGCTCCCCGGGAGGACAATGAGCAGTTCTTC.

The chain uses TRBV11-2 and TRBJ2-3; 9 bases fit TRBD2. The CDR3 runs 16 residues. The V gene's germline CDR1 is SGHAT and CDR2 FQNNGV. Trimming removed 5 bases from V and 4 bases from J; junction bases left unmatched: 10. The CDR3 region is CASSPGLAGLSDTQYF. The DNA for the CDR3 is TGTGCCAGCAGCCCAGGGCTAGCGGGGCTCTCAGATACGCAGTATTTT. Supplemented by reference TRBV11-2 and TRBJ2-3, the full variable domain reads EAGVAQSPRYKIIEKRQSVAFWCNPISGHATLYWYQQILGQGPKLLIQFQNNGVVDDSQLPKDRFSAERLKGVDSTLKIQPAKLEDSAVYLCASSPGLAGLSDTQYFGPGTRLTVL.

The chain has TRBV7-7 and TRBJ2-5, with unresolved D. V lost 5 bases and J lost 2, with 15 bases in between. CDR3 size: 15 residues. Germline CDR1 is SSHAT and CDR2 is FNYEAQ (reference sequence). The chain's CDR3 is CASSRHRRIQETQYF. The CDR3 DNA reads as TGTGCCAGCAGCAGGCACCGGCGGATACAAGAGACCCAGTACTTC.

The CDR3 protein is CASSQGAVEAFF. For the CDR3, the DNA is TGTGCCAGCAGCCAAGGAGCCGTTGAAGCTTTCTTT. This chain links TRBV4-2 with TRBJ1-1; D is ambiguous. The CDR3 consists of 12 residues. Germline V gene lookup returns CDR1 LGHNA and CDR2 YNFKEQ. The ends were cut back, 1 base at V and 7 bases at J, with 7 bases in the middle.

CDR3 protein: CAISEGLNTEAFF. Written as DNA, the CDR3 is TGTGCCATTTCCGAGGGTTTGAACACTGAAGCTTTCTTT. The rearrangement uses TRBV10-3 and TRBJ1-1; D is uncertain. The CDR3 totals 13 residues. CDR1 ENHRY and CDR2 SYGVKD come from the germline V gene. Between the trimmed V and J ends, which lost 9 bases and 0 bases, there was a span of 11 bases.

The J gene is TRBJ2-1, the V gene TRBV30; TRBD2 aligns across 8 bases. V was pared by 2 bases and J by 9 bases, with 12 bases of the junction left unmatched. This CDR3 spans 15 amino acids. Germline V gives CDR1 GTSNPN, CDR2 SVGIG (reference sequence). CDR3 residues: CAWSPSVSGIGEQFF. DNA of the CDR3: TGTGCCTGGAGTCCCTCGGTTAGCGGGATCGGTGAGCAGTTCTTC.

This clone was detected once. This chain joins TRBV5-8 and TRBJ1-2, with 10 bases lining up with TRBD1. J gave up 8 bases and V 4 bases, and 17 bases lay outside the gene matches. CDR1 is SGHTS, CDR2 YDEGEE, per germline. This CDR3 region has 17 residues. The CDR3, as DNA: TGTGCCAGCAGCCCCCTAGTCTTTAGGGACAGGGGAACGGGCTACACCTTC. Residues: CASSPLVFRDRGTGYTF. Drawing the rest from reference TRBV5-8 and TRBJ1-2, the complete variable domain is EAGVTQSPTHLIKTRGQQATLRCSPISGHTSVYWYQQALGLGLQFLLWYDEGEERNRGNFPPRFSGRQFPNYSSELNVNALELEDSALYLCASSPLVFRDRGTGYTFGSGTRLTVV.

A few counts support this clone. CDR3 residues: CASSSGHHTSTDTQYF. CDR3 nucleotides: TGTGCCAGCAGCTCGGGACACCATACTAGCACAGATACGCAGTATTTT. The V call is TRBV7-2, the J call TRBJ2-3; maybe TRBD1 (6 bases). The CDR3 has 16 residues. V was pared by 4 bases and J by 0 bases, with 14 bases between. Germline CDR1 is SGHTA and CDR2 is FQGNSA.

The chain uses TRBV10-3 and TRBJ1-2, with 8 bases matching TRBD1. The CDR3 has 14 residues. Germline CDR1 reads ENHRY; CDR2 reads SYGVKD. V was pared by 6 bases and J by 1 base, with 4 bases of the junction left unmatched. The CDR3 region has the DNA TGTGCCATCAGCCCGGGACAGGATAACTATGGCTACACCTTC. It yields the protein CAISPGQDNYGYTF.

The gene calls are TRBV11-2 and TRBJ2-1; D might be TRBD1 (6 bases). This CDR3 region has 16 residues. V gave up 1 base and J gave up 11 bases, with 21 bases separating them. Germline CDR1 is SGHAT and CDR2 is FQNNGV. CDR3 residues: CASSLGDRQQGAKQFF. The CDR3 DNA reads as TGTGCCAGCAGCTTAGGGGATCGGCAACAGGGCGCAAAGCAGTTCTTC.

This rearrangement joins TRBV10-3 to TRBJ1-4, with D perhaps matching TRBD1 (6 bases). The ends were cut back, 3 bases at V and 5 bases at J, with 13 bases in the middle. CDR3 size: 15 residues. From germline, CDR1 is ENHRY and CDR2 SYGVKD. The CDR3 protein is CAISDPGQSNEKLFF. The CDR3 coding sequence is TGTGCCATCAGTGACCCGGGACAAAGCAATGAAAAACTGTTTTTT.

This sequence joins TRBV6-5 and TRBJ2-7; TRBD1 agrees at 7 bases. The junction had 5 bases not matched to a gene; V was cut back by 4 bases and J by 2 bases. CDR3 length: 14 amino acids. Germline CDR1 and CDR2: MNHEY and SVGAGI. CDR3 protein: CASSSLTGTYEQYF. The CDR3 DNA reads TGTGCCAGCAGTTCCTTGACAGGGACCTACGAGCAGTACTTC.

The rearrangement joins TRBV7-3 to TRBJ2-3, with TRBD2 as a possible D gene (6 bases). Trimming left V 0 bases short and J 1 base short, with 11 bases between. Germline CDR1 reads SGHTA; CDR2 reads FQGTGA. This CDR3 is 16 amino acids long. In DNA, the CDR3 is TGTGCCAGCAGCTTAACGTCCGGGAGAGGCACAGATACGCAGTATTTT. Protein: CASSLTSGRGTDTQYF.

The V gene is TRBV6-5, the J gene TRBJ2-6, with D maybe TRBD1 (5 bases). The V end lost 0 bases, the J end lost 4 bases, and 10 bases lay between the germline ends. CDR1 is MNHEY and CDR2 is SVGAGI in the germline V gene. This CDR3 has 16 amino acids. The CDR3 coding sequence is TGTGCCAGCAGTTACTCAGGGGCCGGGGGGGCCAACGTCCTGACTTTC. Translated: CASSYSGAGGANVLTF.

The gene calls are TRBV30 and TRBJ1-1, with 9 bases fitting TRBD1. Germline V CDR1 and CDR2: GTSNPN, SVGIG (reference sequence). This CDR3 region has 16 residues. Trimming took 2 bases from V and 3 from J; bases not matched to a gene: 10. The chain's CDR3 is CAWSSPDRGSDTEAFF. The CDR3 bases are TGTGCCTGGAGTTCCCCCGACAGGGGGTCGGACACTGAAGCTTTCTTT.

This clone was seen a single time. The V call is TRBV6-1, the J call TRBJ2-7, with 10 nucleotides matching TRBD1. J was trimmed by 5 bases and V by 4 bases; bases with no gene match: 11. The length of the CDR3 is 16 residues. Germline loops: CDR1 MNHNS, CDR2 SASEGT. The CDR3 nucleotides read TGTGCCAGCAGTGTTCCCGGGACAGGGGCATACGACGAGCAGTACTTC. Encoded protein: CASSVPGTGAYDEQYF.

This chain links TRBV7-9 with TRBJ2-7; 8 bases are a match to TRBD1. The length of the CDR3 is 16 residues. The J segment lost 5 bases and the V segment lost 5 bases, leaving 14 bases of the junction unmatched. Per germline, CDR1 SEHNR and CDR2 FQNEAQ (reference sequence). In DNA form, the CDR3 reads TGTGCCAGCAGCATTTGGGTGAGGGGACAGGTAAACGAGCAGTACTTC. This translates into CASSIWVRGQVNEQYF.

The CDR3 is CASSQDRDSEAFF. CDR3 bases: TGTGCCAGCAGCCAAGACCGGGACAGCGAAGCTTTCTTT. The chain couples TRBV4-2 to TRBJ1-1; 7 bases align to TRBD1. CDR1 and CDR2 (germline): LGHNA, YNFKEQ. The V and J ends lost 0 bases and 8 bases, in that order; junction bases with no gene match: 3. This CDR3 is 13 amino acids long.

The chain has TRBV6-5 and TRBJ1-3; 8 bases line up with TRBD1. CDR3 size: 15 residues. After removal of 6 bases from V and 2 bases from J, the junction contained 6 bases not matched to a gene. Germline CDR1 reads MNHEY; CDR2 reads SVGAGI. The CDR3 is CASSPSGQAGNTIYF. DNA for the CDR3: TGTGCCAGCAGCCCGTCGGGACAGGCTGGAAACACCATATATTTT.

This clone rates as medium-sized. The sample has other DNA sequences that encode this CDR3 too. This chain's CDR3 is CAIGTGDSNQPQHF. CDR3 nucleotides: TGTGCCATCGGGACAGGGGATAGCAATCAGCCCCAGCATTTT. The chain joins TRBV10-3 to TRBJ1-5, with 10 bases matching TRBD1. There are 14 residues in the CDR3. The germline V gene encodes CDR1 ENHRY and CDR2 SYGVKD. With V trimmed by 8 bases and J by 0 bases, 1 base remained unmatched.